These 5 T cell receptor beta chains share one sample of origin, sequenced in a study of T cells after posttransplantation cyclophosphamide. TCRdb keeps only in-frame clones here, not all; method: immunoSEQ multiplex PCR. The data show 11,000 or so clones, around 96% seen once. The sequenced sample consisted of naive CD8+ T cells sorted from PBMCs. The receptor set was obtained from a man younger than 40 in good health and a related stem cell transplant donor.

This clone was picked up a small number of times. This sequence joins TRBV2 and TRBJ1-4, with a weak D call TRBD1 (6 bases). Trimming pared 6 bases from V and 7 bases from J, leaving 12 bases between. Germline CDR1 SNHLY, CDR2 FYNNEI. The CDR3 is 13 residues long. In DNA form, the CDR3 reads TGTGCCAGCAGCGATATGGACAGTGAAAAACTGTTTTTT. Translated: CASSDMDSEKLFF.

The chain recombines TRBV4-3 with TRBJ1-2; tentative D call: TRBD1 (5 bases). The CDR3 runs 16 residues. The germline V and J ends were trimmed by 1 base and 1 base, with 13 bases remaining between them. The V gene's germline CDR1 is LGHNA and CDR2 YSLEER. Here the CDR3 DNA reads TGCGCCAGCAGCCAAGCTGGGGGGATGGATAACTATGGCTACACCTTC. It encodes CASSQAGGMDNYGYTF.

The V gene is TRBV21-1, the J gene TRBJ1-6; the table's TRBD1 call for D was not verified on the DNA. TRBV21-1 represents a pseudogene. The length of the CDR3 is 15 residues. CDR3 protein: CASSRGQVENSPLHF. DNA for the CDR3: TGTGCCAGCAGCAGAGGACAGGTGGAAAATTCACCCCTCCACTTT.

The genes are TRBV5-4 and TRBJ2-7, with 7 nucleotides matching TRBD1. This CDR3 contains 18 residues. J was trimmed by 0 bases and V by 3 bases; bases with no gene match: 15. The germline V gene has CDR1 SGHNT and CDR2 YYREEE (reference sequence). This chain's CDR3 is CASSSFPSGTESSYEQYF. In DNA form, the CDR3 reads TGTGCCAGCAGCTCCTTCCCCTCCGGGACAGAGAGCTCCTACGAGCAGTACTTC.

This clone has only one observation. The chain employs TRBV11-2 and TRBJ2-1; 8 bases map to TRBD1. CDR1 SGHAT and CDR2 FQNNGV come from the germline V gene. The CDR3 spans 14 residues. Trimming cost V 2 bases and J 7 bases; bases outside gene matches: 4. The CDR3 DNA is TGTGCCAGCAGCTTAAACAGGGGGGTAAATGAGCAGTTCTTC. It encodes CASSLNRGVNEQFF.